These 3 T cell receptor beta chains originate from one sample sequenced in a study of shared clonotypes between healthy human individuals. Profiled with immunoSEQ multiplex PCR; TCRdb holds only in-frame clones, not every one. The sample consists of more than 900,000 clones, around 82% of them appearing once. The specimen was memory CD4+ T cells from PBMCs. Subset noted: CD45RA-negative fraction. The receptors come from a man younger than 35 in good health. Some clones in this sample may be carry-over from other donors' samples.

The gene calls are TRBV6-1 and TRBJ2-2, with a weak D call TRBD2 (5 bases). The V end lost 7 bases, the J end lost 5 bases, and 17 bases lay between the germline ends. The CDR3 length is 15 residues. Germline V CDR1 and CDR2: MNHNS, SASEGT. The CDR3 loop reads CASNPRGRATGELFF. The CDR3 DNA reads TGTGCCAGCAATCCCCGCGGGCGAGCGACCGGGGAGCTGTTTTTT.

Only one count was recorded for this clone. V usage is TRBV25-1 and J usage is TRBJ1-1; D gene uncertain. CDR3 length: 13 residues. Germline assignment: CDR1 MGHDK and CDR2 SYGVNS. Trimming cost V 1 base and J 8 bases, with 11 bases left between them. This CDR3 is CASSESAEREAFF. CDR3 DNA sequence: TGTGCCAGCAGTGAATCGGCCGAGAGAGAAGCTTTCTTT.

This sequence joins TRBV11-2 and TRBJ2-6, with D unresolved. The CDR3 consists of 13 residues. V lost 6 bases and J lost 0, with 3 bases in between. Germline CDR1 SGHAT, CDR2 FQNNGV. CDR3 region: CASRDSGANVLTF. DNA for the CDR3: TGTGCCAGCAGGGACTCTGGGGCCAACGTCCTGACTTTC. Complete variable domain (other parts from reference TRBV11-2 and TRBJ2-6): EAGVAQSPRYKIIEKRQSVAFWCNPISGHATLYWYQQILGQGPKLLIQFQNNGVVDDSQLPKDRFSAERLKGVDSTLKIQPAKLEDSAVYLCASRDSGANVLTFGAGSRLTVL.